The 22 T cell receptor beta chains reported below all come from one sample, sequenced in a study of shared clonotypes between healthy human individuals. Terminally differentiated effector memory CD45RA+ cells were excluded by CCR7 positive selection of CD45RO-negative cells. The table came from immunoSEQ multiplex PCR; TCRdb's copy has only in-frame clones and leaves some out. The sample lists 2 million to 2.5 million clones; around 93% were seen once. Sequencing input: naive CD8+ T cells from PBMCs. These receptors were collected from a man between 18 and 35 years old in good health. Some clones in this sample may be carry-over from other donors' samples.

This sequence joins TRBV4-1 and TRBJ2-1, with 10 bases matching TRBD2. Germline values: CDR1 MGHRA, CDR2 YSYEKL. J was trimmed by 4 bases and V by 3 bases; bases with no gene match: 6. This CDR3 region has 16 residues. The CDR3 sequence: CASSHTLLAGYNEQFF. The CDR3 coding sequence is TGCGCCAGCAGCCACACGCTACTAGCGGGATACAATGAGCAGTTCTTC.

This chain connects TRBV7-2 to TRBJ2-1, with 12 bases matching TRBD2. From germline, CDR1 is SGHTA and CDR2 FQGNSA. This CDR3 has 15 amino acids. Trimming removed 9 bases from V and 2 bases from J; junction bases left unmatched: 5. The CDR3 coding sequence is TGTGCCAGTAATCTAGCGGGAGGGCCCTACAATGAGCAGTTCTTC. Protein sequence: CASNLAGGPYNEQFF.

CDR3 sequence (DNA): TGTGCCAGCAGCCCTCTAGGAGGGGCTGGGGCCACTGAAGCTTTCTTT. This translates into CASSPLGGAGATEAFF. The chain recombines TRBV9 with TRBJ1-1; possible D gene TRBD1, 5 bases. Germline V lookup: CDR1 SGDLS, CDR2 YYNGEE. CDR3 length: 16 amino acids. V gave up 4 bases and J gave up 4 bases, with 20 bases separating them.

J is TRBJ2-5 and V is TRBV28, with 11 bases lining up with TRBD2. This CDR3 comprises 17 residues. V lost 3 bases, J lost 1 base, and 7 bases stayed unmatched. The germline V gene has CDR1 MDHEN and CDR2 SYDVKM. CDR3 region: CASSLDTGTSGQETQYF. CDR3 nucleotide sequence: TGTGCCAGCAGTTTGGACACCGGGACTAGCGGCCAAGAGACCCAGTACTTC.

The J gene is TRBJ2-7, the V gene TRBV5-4; 9 positions agree with TRBD1. V lost 4 bases and J lost 0; bases outside the gene matches: 8. Germline-derived CDR1 and CDR2 are SGHNT and YYREEE (reference sequence). The CDR3 sequence is 16 residues long. The CDR3 coding sequence is TGTGCCAGCAGCCAACGCGGACAGGGGCTCTCCTACGAGCAGTACTTC. Amino acid sequence: CASSQRGQGLSYEQYF.

The chain joins TRBV9 to TRBJ2-5, with D perhaps TRBD2 (7 bases). CDR3 size: 17 residues. Trimming shortened V by 0 bases and J by 1 base, and 16 bases separated the two germline ends. From germline, CDR1 is SGDLS and CDR2 YYNGEE. CDR3 loop: CASSVEGGAALQETQYF. CDR3 bases: TGTGCCAGCAGCGTAGAGGGGGGGGCAGCCCTCCAAGAGACCCAGTACTTC.

The chain links TRBV5-4 to TRBJ1-2; 8 nucleotides agree with TRBD1. Per germline, CDR1 SGHNT and CDR2 YYREEE (reference sequence). The CDR3 covers 14 residues. V shed 4 bases and J 3 bases; nucleotides not matched to a gene: 5. The CDR3 nucleotides read TGTGCCAGCAGCAGACAGGGGACCCACTATGGCTACACCTTC. Translating it yields CASSRQGTHYGYTF.

This sequence joins TRBV10-1 and TRBJ2-5; D gene unclear. Trimming removed 2 bases at V and 3 bases at J, with 7 bases between. The CDR3 contains 13 residues. Germline V gene data show CDR1 as WNHNN and CDR2 as SYGVQD (reference sequence). In DNA form, the CDR3 reads TGCGCCAGCAGTGAGGGCTTTGAAGAGACCCAGTACTTC. Translation: CASSEGFEETQYF.

The chain carries TRBV13 and TRBJ2-1; D not certain. V was clipped by 4 bases and J by 10 bases, with 14 bases between them. CDR3 length equals 13 residues. CDR1 is PRHDT and CDR2 is FYEKMQ in the germline V gene (reference sequence). CDR3 in amino acids: CASSYLVGYEQFF. The CDR3 DNA reads as TGTGCCAGCAGCTACCTCGTAGGGTACGAGCAGTTCTTC.

This chain joins TRBV5-4 and TRBJ2-1; 10 bases agree with TRBD2. Germline CDR1 is SGHNT and CDR2 is YYREEE (reference sequence). The CDR3 consists of 16 residues. Trimming took 0 bases from V and 4 from J; bases not matched to a gene: 4. The CDR3 DNA sequence: TGTGCCAGCAGCTTGGACCCGGGACTAGCGTACAATGAGCAGTTCTTC. Amino acid sequence: CASSLDPGLAYNEQFF.

The chain employs TRBV11-2 and TRBJ2-7; possible D gene TRBD2, 6 bases. The CDR3 contains 13 residues. Looked up from germline, CDR1 is SGHAT and CDR2 is FQNNGV. The V gene lost 2 bases and the J gene lost 9 bases, with 14 bases spanning the gap. This chain's CDR3 is CASSLFGEVRQYF. The CDR3 bases are TGTGCCAGCAGCTTATTCGGGGAGGTTCGGCAGTACTTC.

The rearrangement joins TRBV4-1 to TRBJ1-1, with TRBD1 as a possible D gene (5 bases). The CDR3 spans 15 residues. The germline gives CDR1 MGHRA, CDR2 YSYEKL. The ends were cut back, 2 bases at V and 2 bases at J, with 12 bases in the middle. CDR3 amino acids: CASSQMQGFNTEAFF. In DNA form, the CDR3 reads TGCGCCAGCAGCCAAATGCAGGGTTTTAACACTGAAGCTTTCTTT.

This sequence joins TRBV28 and TRBJ2-1; the D gene is possibly TRBD1 (5 bases). CDR3 length: 16 amino acids. Germline V lookup: CDR1 MDHEN, CDR2 SYDVKM. Trimming cost V 5 bases and J 8 bases, with 22 bases left between them. The CDR3 loop reads CASSPSPRESPDEQFF. CDR3 nucleotides: TGTGCCAGCAGTCCCTCACCCAGGGAAAGCCCGGATGAGCAGTTCTTC. Looking up the rest from reference TRBV28 and TRBJ2-1 gives the full variable domain: DVKVTQSSRYLVKRTGEKVFLECVQDMDHENMFWYRQDPGLGLRLIYFSYDVKMKEKGDIPEGYSVSREKKERFSLILESASTNQTSMYLCASSPSPRESPDEQFFGPGTRLTVL.

This clone was seen only a few times. The chain carries TRBV27 and TRBJ1-1; D unresolved. CDR3 length equals 13 residues. Per the germline V gene, CDR1 is MNHEY and CDR2 is SMNVEV (reference sequence). Trimming shortened V by 8 bases and J by 1 base, and 11 bases separated the two germline ends. In DNA, the CDR3 is TGTGCCAGCGCCCCGGGCTGGAACACTGAAGCTTTCTTT. Translation gives CASAPGWNTEAFF.

The V and J genes are TRBV19 and TRBJ1-1; D might be TRBD1 (6 bases). Looked up from germline, CDR1 is LNHDA and CDR2 is SQIVND (reference sequence). Trimming cost V 0 bases and J 3 bases, with 14 bases left between them. The CDR3 spans 16 residues. The chain's CDR3 is CASSIDPQGRYTEAFF. Here the CDR3 DNA reads TGTGCCAGTAGTATAGATCCTCAGGGGAGGTACACTGAAGCTTTCTTT.

The CDR3 loop is CASSLAGFANEQYF. The CDR3 coding sequence is TGTGCCAGCAGCTTGGCCGGATTCGCCAACGAGCAGTACTTC. The rearrangement uses TRBV5-6 and TRBJ2-7; no reliable D call. This CDR3 contains 14 residues. Germline CDR1 SGHDT, CDR2 YYEEEE. Trimming shortened V by 0 bases and J by 5 bases, and 12 bases separated the two germline ends.

The chain uses TRBV7-6 and TRBJ2-1, with TRBD2 as a possible D gene (7 bases). V was shortened by 5 bases and J by 5 bases, with 22 bases between the two germline ends. The CDR3 loop spans 17 amino acids. In germline, CDR1 is SGHVS, CDR2 FNYEAQ. In DNA form, the CDR3 reads TGTGCCAGCAGCCCTAGGGGGGAGGGAGGGCCCGACAATGAGCAGTTCTTC. Amino acids: CASSPRGEGGPDNEQFF.

With respect to this clone: The junction does not match germline at one end; this may be a read error. The rearrangement uses TRBV27 and TRBJ1-5; D is uncertain. Looked up from germline, CDR1 is MNHEY and CDR2 is SMNVEV (reference sequence). CDR3 length: 13 amino acids. The CDR3 spells CASSLGVNRPQHF. As DNA, the CDR3 is TGTGCCAGCAGTTTAGGGGTTAATCGGCCCCAGCATTTT.

This clone has just a few counts. The V call is TRBV10-3, the J call TRBJ1-5; D gene ambiguous. CDR1 ENHRY and CDR2 SYGVKD come from the germline V gene. CDR3 length: 13 amino acids. V gave up 10 bases and J gave up 0 bases, with 10 bases separating them. The CDR3 protein is CATWDDSNQPQHF. DNA of the CDR3: TGTGCCACCTGGGATGATAGCAATCAGCCCCAGCATTTT.

J is TRBJ2-7 and V is TRBV9, with D possibly TRBD1 on 5 matching bases. CDR3 length: 13 residues. V lost 4 bases and J 7 bases, leaving 15 bases between the germline ends. Germline V gene sequence: CDR1 SGDLS, CDR2 YYNGEE. The DNA for the CDR3 is TGTGCCAGCAGCCGAGGTAGTAGGGGTGAGCAGTACTTC. It codes for CASSRGSRGEQYF.

The chain employs TRBV4-1 and TRBJ2-7, with 7 bases lining up with TRBD1. Looked up from germline, CDR1 is MGHRA and CDR2 is YSYEKL. This CDR3 is built from 13 residues. V lost 4 bases and J lost 5; bases outside the gene matches: 5. The CDR3 here is CASSRQGGHEQYF. The CDR3 DNA is TGCGCCAGCAGCCGACAGGGCGGCCACGAGCAGTACTTC.

The chain combines TRBV6-1 with TRBJ1-2; TRBD1 matches at 7 bases. This CDR3 is 14 amino acids long. Germline CDR1 MNHNS, CDR2 SASEGT. J lost 8 bases, V lost 2 bases, and 8 bases had no gene match. For the CDR3, the DNA is TGTGCCAGCAGTGAACCGGACAGGAAGCGGGGCTACACCTTC. Protein product: CASSEPDRKRGYTF.